Shown below are 21 T cell receptor beta chains from a single sample sequenced in a study of blood T cell repertoires in COVID-19. The data were produced by immunoSEQ multiplex PCR, yet TCRdb's version contains in-frame clones alone and is incomplete. The profile shows about 180,000 clones, around 80% of them singletons. The specimen was PBMCs or T cells enriched from blood (not recorded which). These receptors all stem from a man aged 60-69 years who had been exposed to COVID-19.

The gene calls are TRBV24-1 and TRBJ2-7; a possible D gene is TRBD2 (5 bases). The germline gives CDR1 KGHDR, CDR2 SFDVKD. Trimming removed 6 bases at V and 0 bases at J, with 11 bases between. The length of the CDR3 is 14 residues. The CDR3, as DNA: TGTGCCACCAGTCGAGGGAAAAGCTCCTACGAGCAGTACTTC. Its protein is CATSRGKSSYEQYF.

The chain joins TRBV7-8 to TRBJ1-5, with unresolved D. Germline V gives CDR1 SGHVS, CDR2 FQNEAQ. There are 14 residues in the CDR3. V lost 3 bases, J lost 8 bases, and 14 bases lay in between. As DNA, the CDR3 is TGTGCCAGCAGCTTGTCGGGCGGGCCGAAGCCCCAGCATTTT. It codes for CASSLSGGPKPQHF.

The rearrangement joins TRBV6-2 or TRBV6-3 to TRBJ2-7; TRBD2 matches at 7 bases. The CDR3 is 15 amino acids. J gave up 1 base and V 6 bases, and 9 bases lay outside the gene matches. Germline V gene data show CDR1 as MNHEY and CDR2 as SVGEGT. The CDR3 protein is CASSLRGGSSYEQYF. CDR3 coding DNA: TGTGCCAGCAGCCTACGGGGCGGGAGTTCCTACGAGCAGTACTTC.

This chain connects TRBV7-2 to TRBJ1-1; D uncertain. The ends were cut back, 5 bases at V and 3 bases at J, with 19 bases in the middle. This CDR3 comprises 16 residues. CDR1 and CDR2 (germline): SGHTA, FQGNSA. Here the CDR3 DNA reads TGTGCCAGCAGCCGCCTCGGGGTAGGTATAGACACTGAAGCTTTCTTT. As protein: CASSRLGVGIDTEAFF.

The chain employs TRBV28 and TRBJ2-3, with D possibly being TRBD2 (7 bases). Germline-derived CDR1 and CDR2 are MDHEN and SYDVKM. V was trimmed by 0 bases and J by 4 bases, leaving 11 bases between them. The CDR3 has 15 amino acids. DNA for the CDR3: TGTGCCAGCAGTTTATGGGGGGCGGGGGCAGATACGCAGTATTTT. Its protein is CASSLWGAGADTQYF.

The chain joins TRBV3-1 (or the pseudogene TRBV3-2) to TRBJ1-1; no firm D call. Trimming removed 4 bases at V and 1 base at J, with 16 bases between. The CDR3 is 16 amino acids. Looked up from germline, CDR1 is LGHDT and CDR2 is YNNKEL (reference sequence). The CDR3 reads CASSPYAGVENTEAFF. CDR3 coding DNA: TGTGCCAGCAGCCCCTACGCCGGGGTTGAGAACACTGAAGCTTTCTTT.

This clone was seen only a few times. V is TRBV18 and J is TRBJ2-7; a weak D match, TRBD1 (6 bases). CDR3 length equals 15 residues. Germline assignment: CDR1 KGHSH and CDR2 LQKENI. V was shortened by 8 bases and J by 2 bases, with 19 bases between the two germline ends. The CDR3 DNA reads as TGTGCCAGCAAACCTCGGTCAGGGGACCCCTACGAGCAGTACTTC. Its protein product is CASKPRSGDPYEQYF. Supplemented by reference TRBV18 and TRBJ2-7, the full variable domain reads NAGVMQNPRHLVRRRGQEARLRCSPMKGHSHVYWYRQLPEEGLKFMVYLQKENIIDESGMPKERFSAEFPKEGPSILRIQQVVRGDSAAYFCASKPRSGDPYEQYFGPGTRLTVT.

This rearrangement joins TRBV10-3 to TRBJ1-1, with 8 positions matching TRBD1. Germline-derived CDR1 and CDR2 are ENHRY and SYGVKD. V shed 2 bases, J shed 1 base, and the junction held 12 bases outside the gene matches. The CDR3 loop spans 18 amino acids. The CDR3 sequence: CAISEGGRGLAGNTEAFF. CDR3 nucleotides: TGTGCCATCAGTGAGGGCGGCAGGGGGCTGGCGGGGAACACTGAAGCTTTCTTT.

This chain joins TRBV5-1 and TRBJ1-2; 7 bases are a match to TRBD1. The CDR3 runs 15 residues. Germline values: CDR1 SGHRS, CDR2 YFSETQ. V gave up 2 bases and J gave up 4 bases; unmatched junction bases: 8. Here the CDR3 reads CASSLSDRPPYGYTF. In DNA, the CDR3 is TGCGCCAGCAGCTTATCGGACAGGCCACCCTATGGCTACACCTTC.

The chain couples TRBV9 to TRBJ2-7; TRBD2 matches 10 bases. The CDR3 extends over 15 amino acids. J was trimmed by 2 bases and V by 3 bases; bases with no gene match: 5. Germline V gene sequence: CDR1 SGDLS, CDR2 YYNGEE. CDR3 amino acids: CASSARSGRAYEQYF. The CDR3 DNA sequence: TGTGCCAGCAGCGCGAGAAGCGGGAGGGCCTACGAGCAGTACTTC.

This clone was counted a single time. The J gene is TRBJ1-2, the V gene TRBV5-1; TRBD1 matches 7 bases. CDR1 SGHRS and CDR2 YFSETQ come from the germline V gene. The CDR3 spans 13 residues. The V gene end was trimmed by 4 bases and the J gene end by 6 bases; junction bases not matched to a gene: 6. As DNA, the CDR3 is TGCGCCAGCAGCATCGGGACAGTGGATGGCTACACCTTC. Its protein is CASSIGTVDGYTF.

This chain uses TRBV2 with TRBJ2-3, with D possibly matching TRBD2 (6 bases). Germline V gene lookup returns CDR1 SNHLY and CDR2 FYNNEI. V was cut by 4 bases and J by 4 bases, with 15 bases left in between. The CDR3 runs to 15 residues. The CDR3 loop reads CASSVDGGRPDTQYF. The CDR3 DNA reads as TGTGCCAGCAGTGTCGACGGGGGACGCCCAGATACGCAGTATTTT.

This clone was seen repeatedly, ten times or more. This sequence joins TRBV11-1 and TRBJ2-1, with D tentatively TRBD2 (6 bases). The V end lost 1 base, the J end lost 8 bases, and 12 bases lay between the germline ends. CDR3 length: 14 residues. The germline V gene has CDR1 SGHAT and CDR2 FQDESV (reference sequence). The CDR3 here is CASSLDLERDEQFF. As DNA, the CDR3 is TGTGCCAGCAGCTTAGACCTGGAGCGGGATGAGCAGTTCTTC.

The chain uses TRBV9 and TRBJ2-2; 14 bases align to TRBD2. The CDR3 is 20 amino acids. The germline CDR1 and CDR2 sequences are SGDLS and YYNGEE. Unmatched junction bases numbered 14, after V lost 4 bases and J lost 3 bases. The CDR3 protein is CASSSFSSGTSGRDTGELFF. As DNA, the CDR3 is TGTGCCAGCAGCTCGTTTTCCTCCGGGACTAGCGGGAGAGACACCGGGGAGCTGTTTTTT. Supplemented by reference TRBV9 and TRBJ2-2, the full variable domain reads DSGVTQTPKHLITATGQRVTLRCSPRSGDLSVYWYQQSLDQGLQFLIQYYNGEERAKGNILERFSAQQFPDLHSELNLSSLELGDSALYFCASSSFSSGTSGRDTGELFFGEGSRLTVL.

The V call is TRBV19, the J call TRBJ2-3, with TRBD1 matching over 8 bases. J was trimmed by 6 bases and V by 5 bases; bases with no gene match: 13. This CDR3 has 16 amino acids. Germline V gives CDR1 LNHDA, CDR2 SQIVND (reference sequence). CDR3 protein: CASSAQRGQAPDTQYF. Written as DNA, the CDR3 is TGTGCCAGTAGTGCCCAAAGGGGACAGGCTCCCGATACGCAGTATTTT.

The chain employs TRBV14 and TRBJ2-7; tentative D call: TRBD1 (6 bases). Trimming stripped 4 bases from V and 3 bases from J, with 16 bases between. The CDR3 is 15 residues long. Germline V gene sequence: CDR1 SGHDN, CDR2 FVKESK. The CDR3, as DNA: TGTGCCAGCAGCCCGGACAGCAAGGGGAACTACGAGCAGTACTTC. Protein sequence: CASSPDSKGNYEQYF.

The chain uses TRBV6-5 and TRBJ2-5; 10 nucleotides align to TRBD1. The CDR3 spans 14 residues. After removal of 7 bases from V and 4 bases from J, the junction contained 6 bases not matched to a gene. Germline assignment: CDR1 MNHEY and CDR2 SVGAGI. CDR3 residues: CASTWDRGGETQYF. The CDR3, as DNA: TGTGCCAGCACCTGGGACAGGGGAGGAGAGACCCAGTACTTC.

This clone came up once. The CDR3, as DNA: TGTGCCAGCAGCCCTGGGCCAGCGAACACCGGGGAGCTGTTTTTT. Its translation: CASSPGPANTGELFF. The V call is TRBV21-1, the J call TRBJ2-2; TRBD1, the table's D call, was not compared with the DNA. TRBV21-1 is a listed pseudogene. The CDR3 totals 15 residues.

This clone appeared a few times. V is TRBV4-1 and J is TRBJ2-7; 11 nucleotides agree with TRBD2. The CDR3 has 15 amino acids. Trimming cost V 3 bases and J 2 bases; bases outside gene matches: 3. Looked up from germline, CDR1 is MGHRA and CDR2 is YSYEKL. The CDR3 DNA is TGCGCCAGCAGCCAGACTAGCGGGGACGCCTACGAGCAGTACTTC. It encodes CASSQTSGDAYEQYF.

The rearrangement joins TRBV3-1 (or the pseudogene TRBV3-2) to TRBJ1-2, with 12 bases matching TRBD1. The CDR3 sequence is 15 residues long. V lost 2 bases to trimming and J lost 8 bases; unmatched junction nucleotides: 6. Per germline, CDR1 LGHDT and CDR2 YNNKEL (reference sequence). The CDR3 region has the DNA TGTGCCAGCAGCCAACTGGGACAGGGGGCGGGGGGCTACACCTTC. Translated: CASSQLGQGAGGYTF.

The gene calls are TRBV30 and TRBJ1-2; maybe TRBD1 (5 bases). Trimming pared 3 bases from V and 0 bases from J, leaving 17 bases between. This CDR3 has 16 residues. Looked up from germline, CDR1 is GTSNPN and CDR2 is SVGIG (reference sequence). CDR3 protein: CAWRGRDSFPNYGYTF. The CDR3 coding sequence is TGTGCCTGGAGAGGCAGAGACAGCTTTCCTAACTATGGCTACACCTTC.